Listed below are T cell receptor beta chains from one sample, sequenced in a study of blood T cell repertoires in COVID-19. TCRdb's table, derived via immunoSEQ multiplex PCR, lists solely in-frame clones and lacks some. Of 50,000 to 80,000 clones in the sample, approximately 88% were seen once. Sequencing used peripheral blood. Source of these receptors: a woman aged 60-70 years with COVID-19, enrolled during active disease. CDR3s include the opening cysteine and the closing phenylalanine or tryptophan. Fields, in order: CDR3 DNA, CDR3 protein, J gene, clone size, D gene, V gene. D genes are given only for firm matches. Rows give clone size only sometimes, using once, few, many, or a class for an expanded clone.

TGTGCCAGCAGCCGCGACAGGGGCCCGGGGACCCAGTACTTC,CASSRDRGPGTQYF,TRBJ2-5,NA,TRBD1,TRBV3-1/TRBV3-2
TGTGCCTGGAGTGTACCCGGGAGATCTTTTTATGGCTACACCTTC,CAWSVPGRSFYGYTF,TRBJ1-2,NA,NA,TRBV30
TGTGCCAGCTCACCAAGCAGGCCGAACACCGGGGAGCTGTTTTTT,CASSPSRPNTGELFF,TRBJ2-2,NA,NA,TRBV18
TGTGCCAGCTACGGGACAGGGGGGACAGATACGCAGTATTTT,CASYGTGGTDTQYF,TRBJ2-3,NA,TRBD1,TRBV3-1/TRBV3-2
TGTGCCAGCAGCTCAAGGACATTGACTAACTATGGCTACACCTTC,CASSSRTLTNYGYTF,TRBJ1-2,NA,NA,TRBV6-6
TGCGCCAGCAGCTTGGTGGCGTCGACAGGGGGTTGGAATTCACCCCTCCACTTT,CASSLVASTGGWNSPLHF,TRBJ1-6,NA,TRBD1,TRBV5-1
TGTGCCAGCAGGGGGGGGGATTTTAACACTGAAGCTTTCTTT,CASRGGDFNTEAFF,TRBJ1-1,once,NA,TRBV28
TGTGCCAGCGGCCGGGGAGAGACCCAGTACTTC,CASGRGETQYF,TRBJ2-5,NA,NA,TRBV7-9
TGTGCCACCCTTAGCGTAGCTGAGCAGTTCTTC,CATLSVAEQFF,TRBJ2-1,NA,NA,TRBV12-3/TRBV12-4
TGTGCCAGTAGTATGTTCGGGGGTGAAGCTTTCTTT,CASSMFGGEAFF,TRBJ1-1,NA,NA,TRBV19
TGTGCCAGCAGAAAGGCACTAGCGGGAGAGGATACGCAGTATTTT,CASRKALAGEDTQYF,TRBJ2-3,NA,TRBD2,TRBV3-1/TRBV3-2
TGTGCCAGCAGCGCGAAGCTAGCGAGCTCCTACAATGAGCAGTTCTTC,CASSAKLASSYNEQFF,TRBJ2-1,NA,NA,TRBV9
TGTGCCAGCAGCGGGAGGGGGATGGGCATTCAGTACTTC,CASSGRGMGIQYF,TRBJ2-4,NA,TRBD2,TRBV6-5
TGTGCCAGCAGTTTCTTAACCAGCGCACGCCCCAGTGAAGCTTTCTTT,CASSFLTSARPSEAFF,TRBJ1-1,NA,NA,TRBV28
TGCGCCAGCAGTTCCGGTTACGGGTTACAGGGCTCTGGAAACACCATATATTTT,CASSSGYGLQGSGNTIYF,TRBJ1-3,NA,NA,TRBV5-1
TGTGCCAGCAGTTTTTTGGGGGAGGATGGCTACACCTTC,CASSFLGEDGYTF,TRBJ1-2,once,NA,TRBV27
TGTGCCAGCAGTTACGGGGCGGCAGCATCAGGGGAGCAGTACTTC,CASSYGAAASGEQYF,TRBJ2-7,NA,NA,TRBV6-2/TRBV6-3
TGTGCCAGCAGCTTGGACAGGGGGAGCGGCTACACCTTC,CASSLDRGSGYTF,TRBJ1-2,NA,TRBD1,TRBV11-3
TGTGCCAGCAGTCGGGGACATATGAACACTGAAGCTTTCTTT,CASSRGHMNTEAFF,TRBJ1-1,NA,NA,TRBV3-1/TRBV3-2
TGTGCCAGCTCTCCTACGACAGGGGACAATCAGCCCCAGCATTTT,CASSPTTGDNQPQHF,TRBJ1-5,few,TRBD1,TRBV2
TGTGCCAGCAGCTTAGAGGCCGGGACACTCTATGGCTACACCTTC,CASSLEAGTLYGYTF,TRBJ1-2,NA,NA,TRBV7-2
TGTGCCAGCAGCCCGGGACTAGCGGGAGAGGGTACGCAGTATTTT,CASSPGLAGEGTQYF,TRBJ2-3,NA,TRBD2,TRBV5-4
TGTGCCAGCAGCTTGGACGGGACTAGCGGATACGAGCAGTACTTC,CASSLDGTSGYEQYF,TRBJ2-7,NA,TRBD2,TRBV7-2
TGTGCCAGCGCCGGGGGGAGCTCCTACAATGAGCAGTTCTTC,CASAGGSSYNEQFF,TRBJ2-1,NA,TRBD2,TRBV3-1/TRBV3-2
TGTGCCAGCAGTTTATCGGCGGGTGGCAACGAGCAGTACTTC,CASSLSAGGNEQYF,TRBJ2-7,few,NA,TRBV27
TGTGCCAGCAGTGACAGGGAGGGCGAAAAACTGTTTTTT,CASSDREGEKLFF,TRBJ1-4,NA,NA,TRBV6-4
TGTGCCAGCAGCCGGGGGGGTACAGATACGCAGTATTTT,CASSRGGTDTQYF,TRBJ2-3,NA,TRBD2,TRBV6-5
TGTGCCAGCAGCCCCGTCCTCGGTGGCTACACCTTC,CASSPVLGGYTF,TRBJ1-2,NA,NA,TRBV6-5
TGTGCCAGCAGCGAGTCAGGGGCAGGCTATGGCTACACCTTC,CASSESGAGYGYTF,TRBJ1-2,NA,NA,TRBV6-2/TRBV6-3
TGCGCCAGCAGCCAAGACGGACAGGCACAGAATGAAAAACTGTTTTTT,CASSQDGQAQNEKLFF,TRBJ1-4,NA,TRBD1,TRBV4-3
TGTGCCAGCAGCACCCGACAGGTCGGGGCGGACACTGAAGCTTTCTTT,CASSTRQVGADTEAFF,TRBJ1-1,NA,NA,TRBV11-2